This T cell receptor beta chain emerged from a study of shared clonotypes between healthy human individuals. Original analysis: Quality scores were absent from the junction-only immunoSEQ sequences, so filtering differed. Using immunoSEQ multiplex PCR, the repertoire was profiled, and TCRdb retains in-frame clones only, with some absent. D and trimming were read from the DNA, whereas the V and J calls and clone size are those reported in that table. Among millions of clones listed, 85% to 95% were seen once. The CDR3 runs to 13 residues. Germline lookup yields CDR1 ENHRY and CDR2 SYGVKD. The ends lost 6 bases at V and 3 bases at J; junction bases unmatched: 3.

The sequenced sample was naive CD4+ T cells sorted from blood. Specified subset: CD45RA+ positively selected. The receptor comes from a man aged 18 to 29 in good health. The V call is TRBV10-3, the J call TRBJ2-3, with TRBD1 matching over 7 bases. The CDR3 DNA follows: TGTGCCATCAGGAACAGGGGAACAGATACGCAGTATTTT. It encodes CAIRNRGTDTQYF.